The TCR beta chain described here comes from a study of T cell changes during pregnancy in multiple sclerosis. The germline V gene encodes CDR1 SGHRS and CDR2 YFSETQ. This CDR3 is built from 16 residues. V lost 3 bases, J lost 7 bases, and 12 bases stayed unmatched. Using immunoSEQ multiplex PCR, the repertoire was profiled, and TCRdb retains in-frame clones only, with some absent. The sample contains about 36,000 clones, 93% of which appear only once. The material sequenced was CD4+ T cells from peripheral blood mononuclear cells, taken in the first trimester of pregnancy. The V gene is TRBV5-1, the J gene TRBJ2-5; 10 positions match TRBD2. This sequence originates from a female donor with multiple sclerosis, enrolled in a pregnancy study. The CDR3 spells CASSSSRTSGRATQYF. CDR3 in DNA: TGCGCCAGCAGCTCCTCACGGACTAGCGGCCGGGCGACCCAGTACTTC. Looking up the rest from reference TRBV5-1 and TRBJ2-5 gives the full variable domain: KAGVTQTPRYLIKTRGQQVTLSCSPISGHRSVSWYQQTPGQGLQFLFEYFSETQRNKGNFPGRFSGRQFSNSRSEMNVSTLELGDSALYLCASSSSRTSGRATQYFGPGTRLLVL.